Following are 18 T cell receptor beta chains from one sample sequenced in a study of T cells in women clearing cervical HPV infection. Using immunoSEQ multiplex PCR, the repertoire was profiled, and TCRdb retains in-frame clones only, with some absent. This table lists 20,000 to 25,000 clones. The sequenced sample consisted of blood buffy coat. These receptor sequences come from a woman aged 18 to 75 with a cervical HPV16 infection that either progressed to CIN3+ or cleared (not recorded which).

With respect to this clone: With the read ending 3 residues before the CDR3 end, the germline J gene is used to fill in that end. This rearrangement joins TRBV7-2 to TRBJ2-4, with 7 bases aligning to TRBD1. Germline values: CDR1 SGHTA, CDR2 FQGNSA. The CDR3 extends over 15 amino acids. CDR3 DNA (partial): TGTGCCAGCAGCTTAGCCGGCCCCGGGGCAGGGGGT. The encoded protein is CASSLAGPGAGG. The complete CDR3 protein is CASSLAGPGAGGQYF.

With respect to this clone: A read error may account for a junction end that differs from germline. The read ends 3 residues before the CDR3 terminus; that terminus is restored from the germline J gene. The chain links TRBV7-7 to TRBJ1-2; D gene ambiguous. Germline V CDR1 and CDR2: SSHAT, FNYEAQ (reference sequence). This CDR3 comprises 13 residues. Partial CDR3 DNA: TGTGCTAGCAGCTCCCAAAGTAGCGGTGAC. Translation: CASSSQSSGD. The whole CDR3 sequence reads CASSSQSSGDYTF.

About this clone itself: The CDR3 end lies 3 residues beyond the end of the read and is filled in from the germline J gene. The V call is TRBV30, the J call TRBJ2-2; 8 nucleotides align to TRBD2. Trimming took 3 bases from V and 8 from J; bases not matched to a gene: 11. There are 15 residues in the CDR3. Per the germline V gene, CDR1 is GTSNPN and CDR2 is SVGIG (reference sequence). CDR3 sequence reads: CAWRYGGGRIGELFF. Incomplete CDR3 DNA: TGTGCCTGGAGATACGGGGGGGGACGTATTGGGGAG.

Incomplete CDR3 DNA: TGTGCTAGTGGCAGGGGACGGATCTCTGGAAACACC. Translated: CASGRGRISGNT. The full CDR3 sequence reads CASGRGRISGNTIYF. The chain uses TRBV12-5 and TRBJ1-3, with D perhaps matching TRBD1 (6 bases). The DNA ends 3 residues before the CDR3 does, and the rest of the CDR3 is filled in from the germline J gene. Trimming pared 6 bases from V and 0 bases from J, leaving 12 bases between. CDR1 and CDR2 (germline): LGHNT, FRNRAP. The CDR3 contains 15 residues. Full variable domain (remainder filled in from reference TRBV12-5 and TRBJ1-3): DARVTQTPRHKVTEMGQEVTMRCQPILGHNTVFWYRQTMMQGLELLAYFRNRAPLDDSGMPKDRFSAEMPDATLATLKIQPSEPRDSAVYFCASGRGRISGNTIYFGEGSWLTVV.

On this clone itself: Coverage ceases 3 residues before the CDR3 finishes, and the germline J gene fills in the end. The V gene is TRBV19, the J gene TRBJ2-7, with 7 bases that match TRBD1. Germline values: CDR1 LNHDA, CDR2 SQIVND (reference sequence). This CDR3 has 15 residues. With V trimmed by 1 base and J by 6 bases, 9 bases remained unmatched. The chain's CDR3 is CASSIAGQGETEQYF. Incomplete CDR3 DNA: TGTGCCAGTAGTATAGCAGGTCAGGGGGAGACCGAG.

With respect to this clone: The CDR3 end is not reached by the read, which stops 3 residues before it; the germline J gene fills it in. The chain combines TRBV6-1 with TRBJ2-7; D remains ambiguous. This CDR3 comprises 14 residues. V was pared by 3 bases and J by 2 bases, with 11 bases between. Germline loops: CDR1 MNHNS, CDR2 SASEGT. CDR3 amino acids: CASSDSPGPYEQYF. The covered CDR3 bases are TGTGCCAGCAGTGACAGTCCGGGTCCCTACGAG.

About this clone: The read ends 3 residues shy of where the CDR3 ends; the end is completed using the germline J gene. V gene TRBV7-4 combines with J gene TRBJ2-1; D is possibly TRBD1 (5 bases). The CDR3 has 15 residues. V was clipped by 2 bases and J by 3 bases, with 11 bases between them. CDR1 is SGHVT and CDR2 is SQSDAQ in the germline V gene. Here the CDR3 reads CASSLQGHGYNEQFF. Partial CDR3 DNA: TGTGCCAGCAGCTTACAGGGTCATGGCTACAATGAG.

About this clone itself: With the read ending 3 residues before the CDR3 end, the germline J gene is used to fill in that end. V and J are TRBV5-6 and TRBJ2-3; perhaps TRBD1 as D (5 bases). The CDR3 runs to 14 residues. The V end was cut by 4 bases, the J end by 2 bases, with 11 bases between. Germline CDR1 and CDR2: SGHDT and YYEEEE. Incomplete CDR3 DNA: TGTGCCAGCAGCAGACCAGGGATCACAGATACG. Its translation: CASSRPGITDT. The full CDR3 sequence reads CASSRPGITDTQYF. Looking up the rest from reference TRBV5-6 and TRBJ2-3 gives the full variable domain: DAGVTQSPTHLIKTRGQQVTLRCSPKSGHDTVSWYQQALGQGPQFIFQYYEEEERQRGNFPDRFSGHQFPNYSSELNVNALLLGDSALYLCASSRPGITDTQYFGPGTRLTVL.

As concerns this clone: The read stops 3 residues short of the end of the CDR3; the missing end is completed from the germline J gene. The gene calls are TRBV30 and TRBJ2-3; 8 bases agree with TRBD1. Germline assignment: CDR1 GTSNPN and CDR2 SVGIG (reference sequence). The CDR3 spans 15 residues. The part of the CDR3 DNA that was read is TGTGCCTGGGGAAAAGGACAGGGTCCACAAGAGACG. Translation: CAWGKGQGPQET. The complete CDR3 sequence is CAWGKGQGPQETQYF. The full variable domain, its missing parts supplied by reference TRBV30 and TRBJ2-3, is SQTIHQWPATLVQPVGSPLSLECTVEGTSNPNLYWYRQAAGRGLQLLFYSVGIGQISSEVPQNLSASRPQDRQFILSSKKLLLSDSGFYLCAWGKGQGPQETQYFGPGTRLTVL.

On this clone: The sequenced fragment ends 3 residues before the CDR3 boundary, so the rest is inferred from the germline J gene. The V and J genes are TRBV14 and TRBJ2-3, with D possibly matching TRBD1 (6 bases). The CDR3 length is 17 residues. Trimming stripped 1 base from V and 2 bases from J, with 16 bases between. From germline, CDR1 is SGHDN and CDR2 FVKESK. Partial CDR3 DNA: TGTGCCAGCAGCCAAGGCCGGGACACAGAATACACAGATACG. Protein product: CASSQGRDTEYTDT. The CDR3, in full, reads CASSQGRDTEYTDTQYF.

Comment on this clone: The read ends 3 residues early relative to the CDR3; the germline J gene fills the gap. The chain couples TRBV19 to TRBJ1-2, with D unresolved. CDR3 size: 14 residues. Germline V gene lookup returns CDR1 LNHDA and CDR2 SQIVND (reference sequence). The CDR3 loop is CASSILGRNNDYTF. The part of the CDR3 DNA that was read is TGTGCCAGTAGTATTCTGGGCAGAAACAATGAC.

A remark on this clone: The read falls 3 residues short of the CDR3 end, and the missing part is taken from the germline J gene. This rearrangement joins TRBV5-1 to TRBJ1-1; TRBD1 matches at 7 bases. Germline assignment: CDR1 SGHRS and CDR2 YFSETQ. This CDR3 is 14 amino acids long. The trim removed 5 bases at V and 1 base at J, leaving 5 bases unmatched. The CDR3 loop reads CASSGAGGNTEAFF. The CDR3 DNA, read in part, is TGCGCCAGCAGTGGGGCAGGGGGGAACACTGAA.

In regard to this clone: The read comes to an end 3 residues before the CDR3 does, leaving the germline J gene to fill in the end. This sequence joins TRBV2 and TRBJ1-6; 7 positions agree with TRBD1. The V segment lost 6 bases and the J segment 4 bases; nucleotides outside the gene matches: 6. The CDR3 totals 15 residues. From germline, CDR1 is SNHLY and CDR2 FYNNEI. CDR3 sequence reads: CASRLGTEYNSPLHF. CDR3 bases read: TGTGCCAGCAGACTGGGGACAGAATATAATTCACCC.

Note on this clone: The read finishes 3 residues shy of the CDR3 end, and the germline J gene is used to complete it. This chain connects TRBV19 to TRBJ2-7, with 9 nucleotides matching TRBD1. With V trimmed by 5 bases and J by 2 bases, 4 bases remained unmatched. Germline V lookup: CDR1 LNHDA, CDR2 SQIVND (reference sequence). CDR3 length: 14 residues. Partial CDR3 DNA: TGTGCCAGTAGTGGGACAGGGAGTACCTACGAG. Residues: CASSGTGSTYE. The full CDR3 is CASSGTGSTYEQYF.

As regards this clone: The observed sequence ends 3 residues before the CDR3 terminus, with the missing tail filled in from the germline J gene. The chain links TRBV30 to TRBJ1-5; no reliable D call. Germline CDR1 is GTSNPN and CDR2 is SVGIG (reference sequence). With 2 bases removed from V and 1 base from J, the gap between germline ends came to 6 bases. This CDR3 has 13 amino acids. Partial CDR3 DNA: TGTGCCTGGAGTTCCGGGAGCAATCAGCCC. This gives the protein CAWSSGSNQP. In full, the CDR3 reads CAWSSGSNQPQHF.

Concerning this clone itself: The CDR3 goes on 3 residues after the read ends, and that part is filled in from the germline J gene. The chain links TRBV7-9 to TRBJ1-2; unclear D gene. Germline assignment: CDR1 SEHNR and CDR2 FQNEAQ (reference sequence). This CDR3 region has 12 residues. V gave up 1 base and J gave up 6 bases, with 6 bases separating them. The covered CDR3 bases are TGTGCCAGCAGCTTAGGCGGTGATGGC. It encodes CASSLGGDG. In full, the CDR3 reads CASSLGGDGYTF.

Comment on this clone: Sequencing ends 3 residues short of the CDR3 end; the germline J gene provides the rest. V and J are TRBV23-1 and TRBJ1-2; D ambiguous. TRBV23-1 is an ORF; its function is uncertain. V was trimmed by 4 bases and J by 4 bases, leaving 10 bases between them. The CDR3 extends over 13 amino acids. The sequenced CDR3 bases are TGCGCCAGCAGTCTGGCGGGAGGCTATGGC. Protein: CASSLAGGYG. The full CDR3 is CASSLAGGYGYTF.

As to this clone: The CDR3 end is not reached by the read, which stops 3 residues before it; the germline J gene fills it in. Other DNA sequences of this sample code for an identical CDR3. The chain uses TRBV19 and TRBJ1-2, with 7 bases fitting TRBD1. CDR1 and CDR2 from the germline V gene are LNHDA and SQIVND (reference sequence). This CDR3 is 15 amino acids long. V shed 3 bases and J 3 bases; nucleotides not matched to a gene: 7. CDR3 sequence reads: CASSMRQGRDYGYTF. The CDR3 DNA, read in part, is TGTGCCAGTAGTATGAGACAGGGCCGCGACTATGGC.